This is a list of T cell receptor beta chains from one sample in a study of circulating CD8 cells and anti-PD-1 response in melanoma. One entry per CDR3 protein results from TCRdb running MiXCR on the reads. Of about 610 distinct CDR3 sequences listed, 7% to 10% are singletons. The material sequenced was CD8+ T cells from PBMCs, taken at baseline or after one month of anti-PD-1 therapy (not recorded which). These receptors all stem from a human donor with melanoma. CDR3s include the opening cysteine and the closing phenylalanine or tryptophan. Each record gives: V gene, J gene, D gene, clone size, CDR3 DNA, CDR3 protein. A D gene is named only where the DNA matches it firmly. Clone sizes are given selectively: once, few, many, or a class where the clone is expanded.

>TRBV5-6|TRBJ1-6|-|-
TGTGCCAGCAGCTTACGTGGATTCTATAATTCACCCCTCCACTTT
CASSLRGFYNSPLHF
>TRBV12-3/TRBV12-4|TRBJ2-1|TRBD1|medium-sized
TGTGCCAGCAGAAGAGGGACAGGGTTCTACAATGAGCAGTTCTTC
CASRRGTGFYNEQFF
>TRBV9|TRBJ2-7|-|-
TGTGCCAGCAGCTCTGGGGCATTCGAGCAGTACTTC
CASSSGAFEQYF
>TRBV29-1|TRBJ2-1|-|medium-sized
TGCAGCGCCAGAGGAGTTCTAAACTCCTACAATGAGCAGTTCTTC
CSARGVLNSYNEQFF
>TRBV13|TRBJ2-1|-|-
TGTGCCAGCAGCTTAATGACATCCCTTGGGAATGAGCAGTTCTTC
CASSLMTSLGNEQFF
>TRBV27|TRBJ2-1|-|-
TGTGCCAGCAGACACCTAGCTGAGCAGCTCTTC
CASRHLAEQLF
>TRBV27|TRBJ2-7|TRBD1|large
TGTGCCAGCAGTTTGGACAGGGGGGATAACGAGCAGTACTTC
CASSLDRGDNEQYF
>TRBV5-1|TRBJ1-1|-|medium-sized
TGCGCCAGCAGCCTACAGGGAGTGAACACTGAAGCTTTCTTT
CASSLQGVNTEAFF
>TRBV4-1|TRBJ1-6|-|medium-sized
TGCGCCAGCAGCCAAGGATGGGGCGATTCACCCCTCCACTTT
CASSQGWGDSPLHF
>TRBV6-2/TRBV6-3|TRBJ1-1|-|large
TGTGCCAGCAGAGAGAACACTGAAGCTTTCTTT
CASRENTEAFF
>TRBV4-3|TRBJ2-2|-|medium-sized
TGCGCCAGCAGCCCCCGGGACGGGCACTTGGCGGAGCTGTTTTTT
CASSPRDGHLAELFF
>TRBV25-1|TRBJ1-3|-|large
TGTGCCAGCGGAGGACACCCCTCTGGAAACACCATATATTTT
CASGGHPSGNTIYF
>TRBV2|TRBJ1-5|-|large
TGTGCCAGCACCGGACAGTGGAATCAGCCCCAGCATTTT
CASTGQWNQPQHF
>TRBV6-6|TRBJ2-5|TRBD1|large
TGTGCCAGCAGACAAAGACAGGGGAGGGAGACCCAGTACTTC
CASRQRQGRETQYF
>TRBV2|TRBJ2-3|-|large
TGTGCCAGCACCCTACCTAGCACAGATACGCAGTATTTT
CASTLPSTDTQYF
>TRBV9|TRBJ2-7|-|medium-sized
TGTGCCAGCAGCGTAGGGCCCGGTTACGAGCAGTACTTC
CASSVGPGYEQYF
>TRBV19|TRBJ2-3|-|medium-sized
TGTGCCAGTAGTATTGGTAATTCTCGCACAGATACGCAGTATTTT
CASSIGNSRTDTQYF
>TRBV29-1|TRBJ2-7|-|large
TGCAGCGTTGGGGCCAGCCTACAAGGGGGCGAGCAGTACTTC
CSVGASLQGGEQYF